Listed below are T cell receptor beta chains from one sample, sequenced in a study of neurological immune-mediated disorders. One entry per CDR3 protein results from TCRdb running MiXCR on the 5' RACE reads. The sample shows 80,000 to 100,000 distinct CDR3 sequences, 5.8% of them seen only once. The sequenced sample was PBMCs. The origin of the receptors is a woman in her sixties with multiple sclerosis. CDR3s include the opening cysteine and the closing phenylalanine or tryptophan. Each record gives: J gene, clone size, V gene, D gene, CDR3 DNA, CDR3 protein. The D gene is left open where the match is weak. Clone size is given as once, few or many counts, or a class when the clone is expanded.

j_call: TRBJ1-4; clone_size: many; v_call: TRBV5-1; d_call: NA; cdr3_nt: TGCGCCAGCAGCTTCGAGTTAAGGGAAAAACTGTTTTTT; cdr3_aa: CASSFELREKLFF
j_call: TRBJ2-4; clone_size: many; v_call: TRBV5-1; d_call: NA; cdr3_nt: TGCGCCAGCAGCTTGGGGTGGAAAGGGGAAGTGGCCAAAAACATTCAGTACTTC; cdr3_aa: CASSLGWKGEVAKNIQYF
j_call: TRBJ2-3; clone_size: many; v_call: TRBV7-8; d_call: NA; cdr3_nt: TGTGCCAGCAGCTTAGCAGACGACAGGTGGTATTTT; cdr3_aa: CASSLADDRWYF
j_call: TRBJ1-1; clone_size: many; v_call: TRBV20-1; d_call: NA; cdr3_nt: TGCAGTGCTCCTAGCGGGCAGAGGGACACTGAAGCTTTCTTT; cdr3_aa: CSAPSGQRDTEAFF
j_call: TRBJ2-5; clone_size: many; v_call: TRBV5-1; d_call: NA; cdr3_nt: TGCGCCAGCAGCCCCCAGGCGGGGGAGACCCAGTACTTC; cdr3_aa: CASSPQAGETQYF
j_call: TRBJ2-7; clone_size: many; v_call: TRBV20-1; d_call: NA; cdr3_nt: TGCAGTGCTCGGGTATCGGTCTACGAGCAGTACTTC; cdr3_aa: CSARVSVYEQYF
j_call: TRBJ2-7; clone_size: many; v_call: TRBV12-3/TRBV12-4; d_call: NA; cdr3_nt: TGTGCCAGCAGTTTAGCGCTTACCTACGAGCAGTACTTC; cdr3_aa: CASSLALTYEQYF
j_call: TRBJ1-1; clone_size: many; v_call: TRBV11-2; d_call: NA; cdr3_nt: TGTGCCAGCAGCTTAGATCGGTCGGGTTGGACTGAAGCTTTCTTT; cdr3_aa: CASSLDRSGWTEAFF
j_call: TRBJ1-4; clone_size: many; v_call: TRBV7-2; d_call: NA; cdr3_nt: TGTGCCAGCAGCTTAACGCGACAGCGTAATGAAAAACTGTTTTTT; cdr3_aa: CASSLTRQRNEKLFF
j_call: TRBJ2-4; clone_size: many; v_call: TRBV7-2; d_call: NA; cdr3_nt: TGTGCCAGCAGCTTTCCGGGGACCGGGTTGAACATTCAGTACTTC; cdr3_aa: CASSFPGTGLNIQYF